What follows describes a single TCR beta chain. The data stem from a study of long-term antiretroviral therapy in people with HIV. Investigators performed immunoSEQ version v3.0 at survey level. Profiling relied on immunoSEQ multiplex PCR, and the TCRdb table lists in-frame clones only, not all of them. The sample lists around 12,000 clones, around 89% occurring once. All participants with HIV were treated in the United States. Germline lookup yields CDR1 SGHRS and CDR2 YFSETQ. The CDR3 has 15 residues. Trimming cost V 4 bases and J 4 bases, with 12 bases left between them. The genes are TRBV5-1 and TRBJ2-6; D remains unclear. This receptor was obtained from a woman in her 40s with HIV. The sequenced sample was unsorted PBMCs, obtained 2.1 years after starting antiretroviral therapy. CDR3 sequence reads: CASSDRGSGANVLTF. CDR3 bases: TGCGCCAGCAGCGATCGAGGTTCGGGGGCCAACGTCCTGACTTTC.